The 27 T cell receptor beta chains below all came from one sample that was sequenced in a study of identical twins. TCRdb re-called the 5' RACE reads with MiXCR, one entry per CDR3 protein. The profile shows some 1,600,000 distinct CDR3 sequences, about 31% of them singletons. What was sequenced was cord blood. Receptors originate from a newborn girl in good health.

The chain employs TRBV25-1 and TRBJ2-1, with 8 bases identical to TRBD2. Germline lookup yields CDR1 MGHDK and CDR2 SYGVNS. The CDR3 has 13 amino acids. After removal of 3 bases from V and 6 bases from J, the junction contained 1 base not matched to a gene. The CDR3 loop reads CASSDGRANEQFF. CDR3 coding DNA: TGTGCCAGCAGTGACGGGAGGGCCAATGAGCAGTTCTTC.

The table lists this clonotype with a few counts. The V gene is TRBV20-1, the J gene TRBJ2-3; D perhaps matches TRBD1 (6 bases). The V gene's germline CDR1 is DFQATT and CDR2 SNEGSKA (reference sequence). The CDR3 runs to 12 residues. Deletions cut 8 bases from V and 3 bases from J, with 12 bases between. The CDR3 nucleotides are TGCAGTCCATACCAGGGGACAGATACGCAGTATTTT. It translates to CSPYQGTDTQYF.

This clonotype was counted ten times or more. The chain combines TRBV4-2 with TRBJ1-2; a possible D gene is TRBD1 (5 bases). The V end lost 2 bases, the J end lost 1 base, and 11 bases lay between the germline ends. Germline assignment: CDR1 LGHNA and CDR2 YNFKEQ. This CDR3 has 15 residues. CDR3 in DNA: TGTGCCAGCAGCCAACCCGGGGGAAATAACTATGGCTACACCTTC. This sequence encodes CASSQPGGNNYGYTF.

The chain carries TRBV6-5 and TRBJ1-6; tentatively, D is TRBD1 (5 bases). Germline CDR1 MNHEY, CDR2 SVGAGI. Trimming removed 6 bases at V and 0 bases at J, with 9 bases between. The CDR3 loop spans 15 amino acids. The CDR3 here is CASRPRASYNSPLHF. The CDR3, as DNA: TGTGCCAGCAGACCCAGGGCCTCCTATAATTCACCCCTCCACTTT.

This clonotype was counted a few times. The chain combines TRBV15 with TRBJ1-6, with 8 bases matching TRBD1. Looked up from germline, CDR1 is LNHNV and CDR2 is YYDKDF (reference sequence). This CDR3 spans 14 amino acids. V trimming: 0 bases; J trimming: 9 bases; junction bases outside the gene matches: 1. CDR3: CATSRDRGLSPLHF. The DNA of the CDR3 is TGTGCCACCAGCAGAGACAGGGGGCTTTCACCCCTCCACTTT.

This clonotype was counted between two and nine times. The J gene is TRBJ2-7, the V gene TRBV7-9, with 7 bases identical to TRBD1. Trimming took 4 bases from V and 4 from J; bases not matched to a gene: 4. Germline lookup yields CDR1 SEHNR and CDR2 FQNEAQ (reference sequence). The CDR3 is 13 residues long. This chain's CDR3 is CASSWDRRYEQYF. The CDR3 DNA reads as TGTGCCAGCAGCTGGGACAGAAGATACGAGCAGTACTTC. The entire variable domain, with the rest obtained from reference TRBV7-9 and TRBJ2-7, is as follows: DTGVSQNPRHKITKRGQNVTFRCDPISEHNRLYWYRQTLGQGPEFLTYFQNEAQLEKSRLLSDRFSAERPKGSFSTLEIQRTEQGDSAMYLCASSWDRRYEQYFGPGTRLTVT.

The chain employs TRBV25-1 and TRBJ1-5; D gene unclear. Germline assignment: CDR1 MGHDK and CDR2 SYGVNS. CDR3 size: 15 residues. V was clipped by 0 bases and J by 3 bases, with 9 bases between them. CDR3 nucleotides: TGTGCCAGCAGTGAATATGGCACAATCAATCAGCCCCAGCATTTT. This gives the protein CASSEYGTINQPQHF.

V usage is TRBV7-9 and J usage is TRBJ2-3; the match to TRBD1 covers 9 bases. V lost 2 bases, J lost 2 bases, and 2 bases stayed unmatched. CDR1 SEHNR and CDR2 FQNEAQ come from the germline V gene (reference sequence). The CDR3 has 15 amino acids. This chain's CDR3 is CASSLSQGATDTQYF. The CDR3, as DNA: TGTGCCAGCAGCTTATCACAGGGGGCCACAGATACGCAGTATTTT. Filled out from reference TRBV7-9 and TRBJ2-3, the complete variable domain reads DTGVSQNPRHKITKRGQNVTFRCDPISEHNRLYWYRQTLGQGPEFLTYFQNEAQLEKSRLLSDRFSAERPKGSFSTLEIQRTEQGDSAMYLCASSLSQGATDTQYFGPGTRLTVL.

In its sample, this clonotype was seen a few times. Here the CDR3 DNA reads TGTGCCAGCAGCTTAGAGTCGGGGGACCGGCCCAATGAGCAGTTCTTC. Protein sequence: CASSLESGDRPNEQFF. This chain links TRBV13 with TRBJ2-1; a weak D match, TRBD2 (6 bases). CDR1 is PRHDT, CDR2 FYEKMQ, per germline (reference sequence). V lost 1 base and J lost 6, with 16 bases in between. The CDR3 is 16 amino acids.

This clonotype was picked up one time. This sequence joins TRBV21-1 and TRBJ2-1; the tabulated D call, TRBD2, remains unverified against the DNA. The DNA end is more similar to TRBJ2-7, so the J call may be wrong. TRBV21-1 is listed as a pseudogene. The CDR3 sequence is 16 residues long. CDR3 DNA: TGTGCCAGCAGCAAAGGGACTAGCCTCTCCTACAATGAGCAGTACTTC. It codes for CASSKGTSLSYNEQYF.

This chain joins TRBV3-1 and TRBJ2-3, with D unclear. The CDR3 covers 16 residues. V lost 0 bases, J lost 7 bases, and 17 bases lay in between. The germline V gene has CDR1 LGHDT and CDR2 YNNKEL (reference sequence). The CDR3 DNA is TGTGCCAGCAGCCAAGATCAGACTTCCTACACGTATACGCAGTATTTT. Its protein product is CASSQDQTSYTYTQYF.

This clonotype was recorded at least ten times. The rearrangement joins TRBV12-3 or TRBV12-4 to TRBJ2-3; no clear D gene. This CDR3 has 16 amino acids. V was shortened by 3 bases and J by 0 bases, with 13 bases between the two germline ends. The CDR3 loop is CASSFRGGSSTDTQYF. CDR3 coding DNA: TGTGCCAGCAGTTTCAGAGGCGGTTCTAGCACAGATACGCAGTATTTT.

The CDR3 loop reads CASSQDFAGEAFF. CDR3 nucleotides: TGTGCCAGCAGCCAAGATTTCGCAGGGGAAGCTTTCTTT. The gene calls are TRBV3-1 and TRBJ1-1; D possibly corresponds to TRBD1 (5 bases). Germline V gene sequence: CDR1 LGHDT, CDR2 YNNKEL (reference sequence). This CDR3 contains 13 residues. V lost 0 bases and J 8 bases, leaving 10 bases between the germline ends.

The chain carries TRBV28 and TRBJ1-5; D gene uncertain. Trimming pared 3 bases from V and 0 bases from J, leaving 9 bases between. CDR1 MDHEN and CDR2 SYDVKM come from the germline V gene. The length of the CDR3 is 15 residues. This chain's CDR3 is CASSLPTHSNQPQHF. The CDR3 coding sequence is TGTGCCAGCAGTTTGCCTACCCATAGCAATCAGCCCCAGCATTTT.

This clonotype was picked up a small number of times. V is TRBV6-6 and J is TRBJ2-4; 7 nucleotides align to TRBD2. The J call may be faulty, since TRBJ2-7 better matches the DNA end. Germline lookup yields CDR1 MNHNY and CDR2 SVGAGI (reference sequence). There are 13 residues in the CDR3. CDR3 sequence reads: CAYIPGGAYEQYF. CDR3 nucleotide sequence: TGTGCCTACATTCCGGGAGGAGCGTACGAGCAGTACTTC.

This rearrangement joins TRBV3-1 to TRBJ1-6; TRBD1 might be the D (6 bases). Per the germline V gene, CDR1 is LGHDT and CDR2 is YNNKEL (reference sequence). Trimming pared 4 bases from V and 7 bases from J, leaving 14 bases between. The CDR3 sequence is 15 residues long. The CDR3 protein is CASSPSGTRNSPLHF. The CDR3, as DNA: TGTGCCAGCAGCCCTTCTGGGACAAGAAATTCACCCCTCCACTTT.

The J gene is TRBJ2-3, the V gene TRBV9; the D is unclear. The better agreement between TRBJ1-5 and the DNA end casts doubt on the J call. CDR3 length equals 14 residues. The germline gives CDR1 SGDLS, CDR2 YYNGEE. Written as DNA, the CDR3 is TGTGCCAGCAGCGTAGACCCGAGCACAGATACGCAGCATTTT. Translated: CASSVDPSTDTQHF.

The rearrangement joins TRBV7-9 to TRBJ2-2, with D perhaps matching TRBD1 (6 bases). Per the germline V gene, CDR1 is SEHNR and CDR2 is FQNEAQ (reference sequence). V lost 5 bases to trimming and J lost 1 base, with 11 bases between them. This CDR3 is 15 amino acids long. The CDR3 loop is CASSRKTGNTGELFF. CDR3 in DNA: TGTGCCAGCAGCAGGAAGACAGGGAACACCGGGGAGCTGTTTTTT.

The V gene is TRBV20-1, the J gene TRBJ1-5, with D possibly being TRBD1 (5 bases). Germline assignment: CDR1 DFQATT and CDR2 SNEGSKA (reference sequence). Trimming took 6 bases from V and 1 from J, leaving 13 bases between them. CDR3 size: 14 residues. CDR3: CSADSLSSNQPQHF. The CDR3, as DNA: TGCAGTGCCGACAGCCTGTCCAGCAATCAGCCCCAGCATTTT.

In its sample, this clonotype was seen a few times. This sequence joins TRBV7-9 and TRBJ2-7, with 9 nucleotides matching TRBD1. V shed 2 bases and J 6 bases; nucleotides not matched to a gene: 8. Germline values: CDR1 SEHNR, CDR2 FQNEAQ (reference sequence). The CDR3 loop spans 15 amino acids. The CDR3 here is CASSLSMGQGIEQYF. CDR3 nucleotide sequence: TGTGCCAGCAGCTTAAGTATGGGACAGGGCATCGAGCAGTACTTC. Full variable domain (outside the CDR3, taken from reference TRBV7-9 and TRBJ2-7): DTGVSQNPRHKITKRGQNVTFRCDPISEHNRLYWYRQTLGQGPEFLTYFQNEAQLEKSRLLSDRFSAERPKGSFSTLEIQRTEQGDSAMYLCASSLSMGQGIEQYFGPGTRLTVT.

For this clonotype: A read error may be the cause here, since a much bigger clone is one base away. This sequence joins TRBV27 and TRBJ2-1; 9 positions match TRBD1. Germline V CDR1 and CDR2: MNHEY, SMNVEV (reference sequence). This CDR3 region has 14 residues. J lost 10 bases, V lost 4 bases, and 8 bases had no gene match. CDR3 sequence: CASSWGQGSYEQFF. In DNA, the CDR3 is TGTGCCAGCAGTTGGGGACAGGGATCCTACGAGCAGTTCTTC.

For this clonotype: A junction boundary mismatches the germline segment, possibly from a read error. The rearrangement uses TRBV20-1 and TRBJ1-6; 9 nucleotides line up with TRBD1. CDR1 and CDR2 (germline): DFQATT, SNEGSKA (reference sequence). The CDR3 is made up of 15 amino acids. CDR3 amino acids: CSTRGLGTGRSPLHF. The DNA of the CDR3 is TGCAGTACTAGAGGTCTTGGGACAGGGCGTTCACCCCTCCACTTT.

This clonotype has a handful of counts. The chain has TRBV6-1 and TRBJ2-7; possibly TRBD2 for D (6 bases). Germline loops: CDR1 MNHNS, CDR2 SASEGT. Trimming removed 1 base at V and 5 bases at J, with 12 bases between. The CDR3 contains 14 residues. In nucleotides, the CDR3 is TGTGCCAGCAGTGAAGGACGGGAGTTAGACGAGCAGTACTTC. This gives the protein CASSEGRELDEQYF.

The chain couples TRBV27 to TRBJ2-7; 8 positions match TRBD1. Germline values: CDR1 MNHEY, CDR2 SMNVEV (reference sequence). V shed 6 bases, J shed 6 bases, and the junction held 13 bases outside the gene matches. CDR3 length: 15 residues. The CDR3 loop is CASSLGTGSLGEQYF. The CDR3 DNA follows: TGTGCCAGCAGCTTAGGGACAGGTTCCTTGGGCGAGCAGTACTTC.

The chain couples TRBV5-8 to TRBJ1-2; D is ambiguous. CDR1 and CDR2 from the germline V gene are SGHTS and YDEGEE. Trimming took 1 base from V and 4 from J, leaving 14 bases between them. The CDR3 extends over 15 amino acids. This CDR3 is CASSLSAGHLYGYTF. CDR3 coding DNA: TGTGCCAGCAGCTTGTCAGCGGGCCACCTCTATGGCTACACCTTC.

This clonotype has only a few counts. This sequence joins TRBV29-1 and TRBJ2-1; TRBD1 or TRBD2 may be the D gene (6 bases each). V lost 0 bases, J lost 4 bases, and 13 bases lay in between. CDR1 and CDR2 from the germline V gene are SQVTM and ANQGSEA. This CDR3 spans 15 amino acids. The CDR3 coding sequence is TGCAGCGTTGAAGATCTGGGGGGCGAATACAATGAGCAGTTCTTC. It encodes CSVEDLGGEYNEQFF.

This chain connects TRBV7-2 to TRBJ2-7; 8 bases fit TRBD1. V lost 5 bases to trimming and J lost 0 bases; unmatched junction nucleotides: 9. Germline CDR1 reads SGHTA; CDR2 reads FQGNSA. The CDR3 covers 16 residues. CDR3 region: CASSIGGQVGSYEQYF. The CDR3 coding sequence is TGTGCCAGCAGCATAGGGGGACAGGTTGGCTCCTACGAGCAGTACTTC.